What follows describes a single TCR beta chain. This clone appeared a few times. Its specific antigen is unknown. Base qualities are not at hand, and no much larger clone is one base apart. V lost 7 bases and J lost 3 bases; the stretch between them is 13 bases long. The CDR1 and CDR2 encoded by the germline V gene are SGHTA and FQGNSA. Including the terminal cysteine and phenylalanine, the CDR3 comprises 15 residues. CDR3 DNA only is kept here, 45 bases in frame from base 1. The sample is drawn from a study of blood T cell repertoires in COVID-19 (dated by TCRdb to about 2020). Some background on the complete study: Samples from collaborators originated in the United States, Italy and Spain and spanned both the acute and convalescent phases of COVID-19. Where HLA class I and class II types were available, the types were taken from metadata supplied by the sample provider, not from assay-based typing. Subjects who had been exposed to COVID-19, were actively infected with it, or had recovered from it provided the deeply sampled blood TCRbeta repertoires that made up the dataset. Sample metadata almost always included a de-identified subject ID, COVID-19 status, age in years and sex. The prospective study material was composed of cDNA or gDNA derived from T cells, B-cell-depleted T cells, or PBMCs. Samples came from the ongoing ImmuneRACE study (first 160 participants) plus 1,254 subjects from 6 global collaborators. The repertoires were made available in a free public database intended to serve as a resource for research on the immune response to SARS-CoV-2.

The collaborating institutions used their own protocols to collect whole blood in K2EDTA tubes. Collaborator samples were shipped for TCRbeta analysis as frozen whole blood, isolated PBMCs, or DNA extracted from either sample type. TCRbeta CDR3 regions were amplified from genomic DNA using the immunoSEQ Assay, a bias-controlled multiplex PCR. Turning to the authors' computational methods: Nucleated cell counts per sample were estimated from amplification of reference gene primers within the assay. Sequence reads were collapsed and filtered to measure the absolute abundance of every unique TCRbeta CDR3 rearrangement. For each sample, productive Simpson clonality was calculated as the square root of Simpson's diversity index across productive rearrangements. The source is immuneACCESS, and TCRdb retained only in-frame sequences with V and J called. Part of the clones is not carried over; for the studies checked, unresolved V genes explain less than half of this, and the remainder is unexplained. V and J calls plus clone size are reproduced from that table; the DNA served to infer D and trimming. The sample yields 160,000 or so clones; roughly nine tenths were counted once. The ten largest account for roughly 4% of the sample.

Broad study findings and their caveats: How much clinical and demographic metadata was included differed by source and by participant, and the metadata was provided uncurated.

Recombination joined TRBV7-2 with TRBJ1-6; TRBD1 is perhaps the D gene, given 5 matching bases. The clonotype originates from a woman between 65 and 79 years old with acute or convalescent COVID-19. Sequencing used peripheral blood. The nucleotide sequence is TGTGCCAGCACCCGGGAGGGGCTCTATAATTCACCCCTCCACTTT. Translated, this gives CASTREGLYNSPLHF.